These 4 T cell receptor beta chains came from one sample sequenced in a study of CD8 T cells in ankylosing spondylitis. Regarding the study as a whole: A motif of under ten highly homologous TCR beta variants was seen as apparently characteristic of ankylosing spondylitis blood.

Their antigens are not known. TCRdb ran MiXCR on the 5' RACE reads and lists one entry per CDR3 protein. The sample lists 750,000 to 850,000 distinct CDR3 sequences, approximately 12% occurring once. What was sequenced was blood, either unsorted or a sorted T cell fraction (not recorded which). The receptors shown here come from a male donor with ankylosing spondylitis.

The chain couples TRBV12-3 or TRBV12-4 to TRBJ2-7; 10 bases agree with TRBD2. This CDR3 has 14 amino acids. With 3 bases clipped from V and 5 bases from J, the junction kept 4 bases outside the gene matches. The CDR3 DNA follows: TGTGCCAGCAGTTTGCTAGCGGGAGAACACGAGCAGTACTTC. Protein product: CASSLLAGEHEQYF.

The chain couples TRBV24-1 to TRBJ2-1, with D possibly TRBD2 on 6 matching bases. Germline-derived CDR1 and CDR2 are KGHDR and SFDVKD. V dropped 5 bases and J dropped 2 bases, with 15 bases sitting between them. The length of the CDR3 is 16 residues. DNA for the CDR3: TGTGCCACCAGTGGACAGCGGGCGGATACCTACAATGAGCAGTTCTTC. Its protein product is CATSGQRADTYNEQFF.

This clonotype was seen ten or more times. The chain's CDR3 is CSASGGSYEQYF. Written as DNA, the CDR3 is TGCAGTGCTAGTGGGGGGTCCTACGAGCAGTACTTC. The chain joins TRBV20-1 to TRBJ2-7; TRBD2 is a possible D gene (6 bases). This CDR3 spans 12 amino acids. V was clipped by 3 bases and J by 1 base, with 7 bases between them. The germline V gene has CDR1 DFQATT and CDR2 SNEGSKA (reference sequence).

Ten or more counts support this clonotype. The rearrangement joins TRBV29-1 to TRBJ2-1; 8 positions match TRBD1. J was trimmed by 1 base and V by 4 bases; bases with no gene match: 3. The CDR3 contains 14 residues. The V gene's germline CDR1 is SQVTM and CDR2 ANQGSEA. The CDR3 protein is CSVGDRLSYNEQFF. CDR3 nucleotides: TGCAGCGTTGGGGACAGGCTTTCCTACAATGAGCAGTTCTTC.